Below are 20 T cell receptor beta chains sequenced from a single sample in a study of control samples from healthy donors and cancer patients. TCRdb's table, derived via immunoSEQ multiplex PCR, lists solely in-frame clones and lacks some. The repertoire holds 120,000 or so clones, with around nine tenths as singletons. Sequences were obtained from blood. The receptors come from a man aged 35-49 years in good health.

Relative to its sample, this clone is large. The V gene is TRBV9, the J gene TRBJ1-1; D not resolved. V was pared by 2 bases and J by 5 bases, with 16 bases between. The CDR3 contains 15 residues. Per germline, CDR1 SGDLS and CDR2 YYNGEE. CDR3 amino acids: CASSVGSGKGTEAFF. The CDR3 bases are TGTGCCAGCAGCGTCGGGTCCGGGAAAGGGACTGAAGCTTTCTTT.

J is TRBJ2-1 and V is TRBV7-9; D not resolved. CDR1 is SEHNR and CDR2 is FQNEAQ in the germline V gene (reference sequence). Trimming cost V 1 base and J 6 bases, with 10 bases left between them. This CDR3 region has 14 residues. CDR3 residues: CASSLDGPVNEQFF. The DNA for the CDR3 is TGTGCCAGCAGCTTAGACGGACCGGTCAATGAGCAGTTCTTC. Using reference TRBV7-9 and TRBJ2-1 for the parts outside the CDR3, the full variable domain is DTGVSQNPRHKITKRGQNVTFRCDPISEHNRLYWYRQTLGQGPEFLTYFQNEAQLEKSRLLSDRFSAERPKGSFSTLEIQRTEQGDSAMYLCASSLDGPVNEQFFGPGTRLTVL.

This sequence joins TRBV9 and TRBJ2-7; no clear D gene. Trimming pared 0 bases from V and 3 bases from J, leaving 10 bases between. The CDR3 is 14 residues long. Germline V gene data show CDR1 as SGDLS and CDR2 as YYNGEE. CDR3 residues: CASSVADGLYEQYF. The CDR3 DNA sequence: TGTGCCAGCAGCGTAGCGGACGGCCTCTACGAGCAGTACTTC. The whole variable domain, remainder taken from reference TRBV9 and TRBJ2-7, is DSGVTQTPKHLITATGQRVTLRCSPRSGDLSVYWYQQSLDQGLQFLIQYYNGEERAKGNILERFSAQQFPDLHSELNLSSLELGDSALYFCASSVADGLYEQYFGPGTRLTVT.

The chain is built from TRBV5-4 and TRBJ1-1, with D hard to call. V lost 0 bases to trimming and J lost 4 bases, with 13 bases between them. The CDR3 runs to 15 residues. Germline V gene lookup returns CDR1 SGHNT and CDR2 YYREEE (reference sequence). The CDR3 spells CASSLGVGEGTEAFF. DNA of the CDR3: TGTGCCAGCAGCTTGGGAGTCGGGGAGGGCACTGAAGCTTTCTTT.

The chain recombines TRBV5-1 with TRBJ1-1; the match to TRBD1 covers 7 bases. This CDR3 is built from 16 residues. Trimming at V came to 3 bases and at J to 5 bases, leaving 13 bases not matched to a gene. Germline loops: CDR1 SGHRS, CDR2 YFSETQ. The DNA of the CDR3 is TGCGCCAGCAGCTCCAGTAATGTAGGGGGCTTGACTGAAGCTTTCTTT. Translation gives CASSSSNVGGLTEAFF.

CDR3 bases: TGTGCCAGCAGCCCGGACAGGGGGTATGGCTACACCTTC. This encodes CASSPDRGYGYTF. The chain couples TRBV7-8 to TRBJ1-2; 10 bases agree with TRBD1. Trimming took 5 bases from V and 5 from J; bases not matched to a gene: 2. The CDR3 runs 13 residues. CDR1 is SGHVS and CDR2 is FQNEAQ in the germline V gene.

The chain links TRBV9 to TRBJ1-6, with 7 bases aligning to TRBD1. Trimming removed 4 bases from V and 4 bases from J; junction bases left unmatched: 2. This CDR3 has 14 amino acids. CDR1 SGDLS and CDR2 YYNGEE come from the germline V gene. CDR3 bases: TGTGCCAGCAGCCTGGGACAGTATAATTCACCCCTCCACTTT. Encoded protein: CASSLGQYNSPLHF.

The gene calls are TRBV19 and TRBJ2-3; D remains unclear. V lost 5 bases to trimming and J lost 3 bases, with 9 bases between them. This CDR3 is built from 13 residues. Germline CDR1 LNHDA, CDR2 SQIVND (reference sequence). In nucleotides, the CDR3 is TGTGCCAGTAGTTTGACCCAGACAGATACGCAGTATTTT. Its protein is CASSLTQTDTQYF.

V gene TRBV6-1 combines with J gene TRBJ1-5; D gene ambiguous. This CDR3 has 13 amino acids. V dropped 2 bases and J dropped 2 bases, with 4 bases sitting between them. Germline V gives CDR1 MNHNS, CDR2 SASEGT. The CDR3 coding sequence is TGTGCCAGCAGTGAAACACGCAATCAGCCCCAGCATTTT. The encoded protein is CASSETRNQPQHF.

The chain employs TRBV5-8 and TRBJ2-7; tentatively, D is TRBD1 (6 bases). V lost 5 bases and J 11 bases, leaving 14 bases between the germline ends. This CDR3 contains 11 residues. CDR1 and CDR2 from the germline V gene are SGHTS and YDEGEE. CDR3 loop: CASRLTGPEYF. Written as DNA, the CDR3 is TGTGCCAGCAGACTAACAGGGCCTGAGTACTTC. The variable domain in full, completed from reference TRBV5-8 and TRBJ2-7, reads EAGVTQSPTHLIKTRGQQATLRCSPISGHTSVYWYQQALGLGLQFLLWYDEGEERNRGNFPPRFSGRQFPNYSSELNVNALELEDSALYLCASRLTGPEYFGPGTRLTVT.

The chain couples TRBV2 to TRBJ2-3; 8 bases line up with TRBD2. V dropped 6 bases and J dropped 8; count of bases not matched to a gene: 13. The CDR3 is 15 amino acids. Per the germline V gene, CDR1 is SNHLY and CDR2 is FYNNEI. CDR3 coding DNA: TGTGCCAGCAGCCGGGACACCTCGGGGGGGGTTACGCAGTATTTT. Translation: CASSRDTSGGVTQYF. The full variable domain, with the rest looked up from reference TRBV2 and TRBJ2-3, is EPEVTQTPSHQVTQMGQEVILRCVPISNHLYFYWYRQILGQKVEFLVSFYNNEISEKSEIFDDQFSVERPDGSNFTLKIRSTKLEDSAMYFCASSRDTSGGVTQYFGPGTRLTVL.

This sequence joins TRBV7-8 and TRBJ2-7; D remains ambiguous. From germline, CDR1 is SGHVS and CDR2 FQNEAQ. CDR3 length: 12 residues. The ends were cut back, 4 bases at V and 9 bases at J, with 13 bases in the middle. The CDR3 nucleotides read TGTGCCAGCAGCTCCCCCGAATCCGTGCAGTACTTC. Its protein is CASSSPESVQYF.

This clone was counted a single time. J is TRBJ2-1 and V is TRBV9; the match to TRBD2 covers 7 bases. There are 12 residues in the CDR3. J gave up 10 bases and V 3 bases, and 4 bases lay outside the gene matches. CDR1 is SGDLS and CDR2 is YYNGEE in the germline V gene. Here the CDR3 DNA reads TGTGCCAGCAGCGCTGCTAGCGGAGAGCAGTTCTTC. Amino acids: CASSAASGEQFF.

This clone was seen a single time. This chain connects TRBV25-1 to TRBJ2-7; TRBD1 agrees at 10 bases. This CDR3 is 14 amino acids long. CDR1 is MGHDK, CDR2 SYGVNS, per germline. The J segment lost 2 bases and the V segment lost 6 bases, leaving 4 bases of the junction unmatched. CDR3: CASRPGQGTYEQYF. The CDR3 coding sequence is TGTGCCAGCAGACCGGGACAGGGGACCTACGAGCAGTACTTC.

This clone was seen a single time. The chain carries TRBV15 and TRBJ2-1; TRBD1 is a possible D gene (6 bases). Germline-derived CDR1 and CDR2 are LNHNV and YYDKDF (reference sequence). This CDR3 contains 15 residues. V was shortened by 1 base and J by 8 bases, with 15 bases between the two germline ends. The CDR3 DNA reads as TGTGCCACCAGCAGAGTAACAGGGACCGCCCATGAGCAGTTCTTC. Translating it yields CATSRVTGTAHEQFF.

The chain combines TRBV7-2 with TRBJ2-6, with D possibly being TRBD2 (5 bases). CDR1 and CDR2 (germline): SGHTA, FQGNSA. Between the trimmed V and J ends, which lost 5 bases and 4 bases, there was a span of 18 bases. This CDR3 spans 17 amino acids. The CDR3 DNA sequence: TGTGCCAGCAGCCCCCTGGGAGTGGGATGGGGGGCCAACGTCCTGACTTTC. It yields the protein CASSPLGVGWGANVLTF.

This clone has just a few counts. The chain couples TRBV7-2 to TRBJ1-5; D perhaps matches TRBD1 (6 bases). Germline assignment: CDR1 SGHTA and CDR2 FQGNSA. Deletions cut 0 bases from V and 7 bases from J, with 22 bases between. The CDR3 has 18 residues. CDR3 DNA: TGTGCCAGCAGCTTAGCGATAGGGGGGGTCTCCGGGGGGCAGCCCCAGCATTTT. The encoded protein is CASSLAIGGVSGGQPQHF.

The chain uses TRBV9 and TRBJ2-6; D perhaps matches TRBD1 (6 bases). V was pared by 4 bases and J by 1 base, with 12 bases between. Germline CDR1 reads SGDLS; CDR2 reads YYNGEE. The CDR3 runs 16 residues. CDR3: CASSPQGMSGANVLTF. The CDR3 DNA sequence: TGTGCCAGCAGCCCTCAGGGGATGTCTGGGGCCAACGTCCTGACTTTC. Together with reference TRBV9 and TRBJ2-6, the CDR3 gives the full variable domain: DSGVTQTPKHLITATGQRVTLRCSPRSGDLSVYWYQQSLDQGLQFLIQYYNGEERAKGNILERFSAQQFPDLHSELNLSSLELGDSALYFCASSPQGMSGANVLTFGAGSRLTVL.

This rearrangement joins TRBV16 to TRBJ1-2; 9 bases align to TRBD1. Germline CDR1 reads KGHSY; CDR2 reads FQNENV. V was clipped by 8 bases and J by 4 bases; unmatched bases: 8. CDR3 size: 14 residues. The CDR3 spells CASLGQGRGYGYTF. The DNA for the CDR3 is TGTGCCAGCCTGGGACAGGGAAGGGGCTATGGCTACACCTTC. Based on the CDR3 plus reference TRBV16 and TRBJ1-2, the full variable domain is GEEVAQTPKHLVRGEGQKAKLYCAPIKGHSYVFWYQQVLKNEFKFLISFQNENVFDETGMPKERFSAKCLPNSPCSLEIQATKLEDSAVYFCASLGQGRGYGYTFGSGTRLTVV.

The J gene is TRBJ1-1, the V gene TRBV9; D unresolved. Germline-derived CDR1 and CDR2 are SGDLS and YYNGEE. V was cut by 3 bases and J by 5 bases, with 14 bases left in between. CDR3 size: 14 residues. CDR3 coding DNA: TGTGCCAGCAGCGCCGAGCGGTCGGAGACTGAAGCTTTCTTT. It yields the protein CASSAERSETEAFF.